This T cell receptor beta chain is from a study of Ad26.COV2.S vaccination and SARS-CoV-2 variants. In the study overall: Ad26.COV2.S given intramuscularly, once or twice 56 days apart.

Germline lookup yields CDR1 MNHEY and CDR2 SVGEGT. Trimming pared 1 base from V and 7 bases from J, leaving 10 bases between. This CDR3 region has 13 residues. This clone was seen a handful of times. Its antigen remains unknown. Treatment defined: roughly 20 received Ad26.COV2.S at low or high dose, single or two shots; roughly five received placebo; per-sample allocation not given. At day 63 after the first vaccine or placebo injection, samples were drawn. An 18-55-year-old adult in Boston served as donor. Ad26.COV2.S expressed prefusion-stabilized spike from the original Wuhan strain. The repertoire was sequenced with immunoSEQ multiplex PCR; TCRdb's copy has only in-frame clones and lacks some. The table shows around 300,000 clones, with almost 90% occurring only once. General observations from the study: For non-spike TCRs, breadth in vaccine recipients resembled that in placebo recipients.

This receptor was identified in a person between 18 and 65 years old who received the Ad26.COV2.S COVID-19 vaccine or a placebo. The chain is built from TRBV6-2 or TRBV6-3 and TRBJ1-1; a weak D match, TRBD1 (6 bases). The specimen comprised peripheral blood, sampled in a trial of Ad26.COV2.S vaccine versus placebo. CDR3 DNA sequence: TGTGCCAGCAGTTACTTGGGGACAAATGAAGCTTTCTTT. Encoded protein: CASSYLGTNEAFF.